A single sample is the source of the 9 T cell receptor beta chains below, sequenced in a study of blood T cell repertoires in COVID-19. Clones were read by immunoSEQ multiplex PCR, and TCRdb kept only the in-frame ones, dropping some. The repertoire has about 58,000 clones, around 85% of them found once; the top ten carry roughly 5%. Sequences were obtained from peripheral blood. The receptors come from a man in his forties with active COVID-19.

This clone was seen only a few times. The chain recombines TRBV5-4 with TRBJ2-5, with D unresolved. Germline V lookup: CDR1 SGHNT, CDR2 YYREEE (reference sequence). The CDR3 contains 17 residues. The ends were cut back, 3 bases at V and 2 bases at J, with 20 bases in the middle. CDR3 residues: CASSSVALIGLQETQYF. CDR3 nucleotide sequence: TGTGCCAGCAGCTCCGTGGCGTTGATTGGGCTACAAGAGACCCAGTACTTC.

The rearrangement joins TRBV3-1 (or the pseudogene TRBV3-2) to TRBJ1-4, with 9 bases that match TRBD1. V lost 0 bases, J lost 10 bases, and 6 bases stayed unmatched. There are 15 residues in the CDR3. Germline loops: CDR1 LGHDT, CDR2 YNNKEL (reference sequence). CDR3 sequence reads: CASSQDMGQGGKLFF. The CDR3 DNA follows: TGTGCCAGCAGCCAAGATATGGGACAGGGAGGAAAACTGTTTTTT.

The rearrangement uses TRBV10-2 and TRBJ1-2; 7 nucleotides agree with TRBD1. The CDR3 runs to 13 residues. With V trimmed by 6 bases and J by 8 bases, 9 bases remained unmatched. Germline assignment: CDR1 WSHSY and CDR2 SAAADI. The CDR3 protein is CASRDLDRVGYTF. The CDR3 bases are TGCGCCAGCAGGGACCTCGACAGGGTGGGCTACACCTTC.

J is TRBJ2-5 and V is TRBV9; no definite D call. Per germline, CDR1 SGDLS and CDR2 YYNGEE. This CDR3 is built from 13 residues. V dropped 4 bases and J dropped 3 bases, with 10 bases sitting between them. The CDR3 is CASSSGPEETQYF. Here the CDR3 DNA reads TGTGCCAGCAGCTCTGGTCCGGAAGAGACCCAGTACTTC.

The chain is built from TRBV28 and TRBJ2-7; 7 bases match TRBD2. Germline V gene data show CDR1 as MDHEN and CDR2 as SYDVKM. With V trimmed by 2 bases and J by 2 bases, 18 bases remained unmatched. The CDR3 runs 19 residues. CDR3 residues: CASSLAPWESAGEAYEQYF. The CDR3 nucleotides read TGTGCCAGCAGTTTAGCCCCCTGGGAGTCTGCGGGAGAGGCCTACGAGCAGTACTTC.

This chain connects TRBV28 to TRBJ2-3; 14 positions agree with TRBD2. Germline CDR1 MDHEN, CDR2 SYDVKM. The CDR3 is 16 amino acids. The trim removed 6 bases at V and 11 bases at J, leaving 13 bases unmatched. The CDR3 protein is CASREGLAGVRGVQYF. The CDR3 nucleotides read TGTGCCAGCAGAGAGGGACTAGCGGGAGTACGTGGGGTGCAGTATTTT.

The V gene is TRBV30, the J gene TRBJ1-5; D uncertain. The CDR3 covers 13 residues. CDR1 and CDR2 (germline): GTSNPN, SVGIG (reference sequence). The V gene lost 2 bases and the J gene lost 5 bases, with 10 bases spanning the gap. CDR3 residues: CAWSLGAYQPQHF. CDR3 sequence (DNA): TGTGCCTGGAGTCTAGGCGCGTATCAGCCCCAGCATTTT.

With respect to this clone: Relative to the germline gene, one junction end is altered; a read error may explain this. V is TRBV29-1 and J is TRBJ1-2; possibly TRBD1 for D (5 bases). Germline CDR1 SQVTM, CDR2 ANQGSEA. This CDR3 is built from 13 residues. The CDR3 spells CSVEEVEGGGVAF. DNA of the CDR3: TGCAGCGTTGAAGAGGTGGAGGGTGGAGGGGTCGCCTTC.

The chain is built from TRBV3-1 (or the pseudogene TRBV3-2) and TRBJ1-6; no firm D call. Germline values: CDR1 LGHDT, CDR2 YNNKEL (reference sequence). The CDR3 is 16 residues long. V lost 1 base and J 9 bases, leaving 16 bases between the germline ends. This chain's CDR3 is CASSQGRTRGSSPLHF. Written as DNA, the CDR3 is TGTGCCAGCAGCCAAGGTAGGACCCGAGGGAGTTCACCCCTCCACTTT.